These 6 T cell receptor beta chains originate from one sample sequenced in a study of blood T cell repertoires in COVID-19. Only in-frame clones appear in the TCRdb table, and some are missing; sequencing was by immunoSEQ multiplex PCR. The sample records approximately 170,000 clones, around nine tenths being singletons. The material sequenced was peripheral blood. The origin of the receptors is a man aged 25-45 years with acute or convalescent COVID-19.

The V call is TRBV4-1, the J call TRBJ2-1; D might be TRBD2 (5 bases). Germline V gene sequence: CDR1 MGHRA, CDR2 YSYEKL. V was cut by 0 bases and J by 0 bases, with 9 bases left in between. The CDR3 is made up of 16 amino acids. The CDR3 loop is CASSQEEGSSYNEQFF. CDR3 DNA: TGCGCCAGCAGCCAAGAGGAAGGGAGCTCCTACAATGAGCAGTTCTTC.

The CDR3 region has the DNA TGTGCCAGCAGCAAGCAAGGGACTAGCGGGAGAAGCGAGCAGTACTTC. As protein: CASSKQGTSGRSEQYF. The rearrangement links TRBV7-2 to TRBJ2-7, with 14 bases identical to TRBD2. J lost 6 bases, V lost 5 bases, and 9 bases had no gene match. This CDR3 comprises 16 residues. The germline CDR1 and CDR2 sequences are SGHTA and FQGNSA.

J is TRBJ2-3 and V is TRBV7-2; 7 bases fit TRBD2. J lost 4 bases, V lost 2 bases, and 6 bases had no gene match. Per germline, CDR1 SGHTA and CDR2 FQGNSA. The CDR3 length is 15 residues. CDR3 amino acids: CASSLSGNRADTQYF. In DNA, the CDR3 is TGTGCCAGCAGCTTAAGCGGGAATAGGGCAGATACGCAGTATTTT.

The rearrangement joins TRBV28 to TRBJ1-4; no clear D gene. V was shortened by 4 bases and J by 3 bases, with 6 bases between the two germline ends. There are 13 residues in the CDR3. CDR1 and CDR2 from the germline V gene are MDHEN and SYDVKM. CDR3 in amino acids: CASSYTANEKLFF. Here the CDR3 DNA reads TGTGCCAGCAGTTATACAGCTAATGAAAAACTGTTTTTT.

This clone was observed a handful of times. The chain recombines TRBV24-1 with TRBJ2-3, with unresolved D. Germline V gene data show CDR1 as KGHDR and CDR2 as SFDVKD. The CDR3 totals 14 residues. V lost 2 bases to trimming and J lost 6 bases, with 11 bases between them. This CDR3 reads CATSDSRSLDTQYF. The CDR3 bases are TGTGCCACCAGTGATTCGCGTTCTCTGGATACGCAGTATTTT.

V gene TRBV15 combines with J gene TRBJ2-7; D ambiguous. CDR1 is LNHNV, CDR2 YYDKDF, per germline (reference sequence). The V end was cut by 0 bases, the J end by 4 bases, with 4 bases between. This CDR3 contains 12 residues. The CDR3 sequence is CATSRDGYEQYF. The CDR3 nucleotides are TGTGCCACCAGCAGAGACGGTTACGAGCAGTACTTC. The whole variable domain, filled in from reference TRBV15 and TRBJ2-7, reads DAMVIQNPRYQVTQFGKPVTLSCSQTLNHNVMYWYQQKSSQAPKLLFHYYDKDFNNEADTPDNFQSRRPNTSFCFLDIRSPGLGDTAMYLCATSRDGYEQYFGPGTRLTVT.